Listed below are T cell receptor beta chains from one sample, sequenced in a study of graft-versus-host responses after intestinal transplantation. Their specific antigens are unknown. Assay: immunoSEQ multiplex PCR; the TCRdb copy retains only in-frame clones and omits some. This sample has about 50,000 clones, with approximately 84% found just once. Specimen: unstimulated CD4+ T cells sorted from spleen or lymph node cells, collected before transplant. These receptors were obtained from a human donor who was the organ donor for an intestinal transplant. Both conserved end residues are trimmed from each CDR3. Not all rows give a size; the values are once, few, many and, for expanded clones, a class.

abundance	v_gene	j_gene	CDR3aa
once	TRBV5-1	TRBJ2-7	ASSLSSIRSRSYEQY
once	TRBV19	TRBJ2-1	ASSRGVSSYNEQF
NA	TRBV19	TRBJ1-5	ASSPPGGTGQPQH
NA	TRBV5-1	TRBJ1-2	ASSRGHYGYT
NA	TRBV7-9	TRBJ1-4	ASSLGTGGNEKLF
few	TRBV30	TRBJ1-5	AWSVQGNQPQH
NA	TRBV4-3	TRBJ1-2	ASSQPPGQGAITNYGYT
NA	TRBV27	TRBJ2-2	ASSLFGLAGGNTGELF
once	TRBV2	TRBJ1-2	ASSYNEYGYT
NA	TRBV19	TRBJ2-6	ASSIPGTGGSGGLSGANVLT
NA	TRBV5-1	TRBJ2-5	ASSPAPAGTVQETQY
NA	TRBV2	TRBJ2-5	ASSSRWAETQY
NA	TRBV7-8	TRBJ2-1	ASSLPGSGRAWNEQF
NA	TRBV7-9	TRBJ2-2	ASSLPGTGGPGELF
NA	TRBV30	TRBJ2-5	AFLDRSGVKTQY
NA	TRBV19	TRBJ1-2	ASSISRGGTYGYT
few	TRBV6-6	TRBJ2-7	ASSYQWNEQY
NA	TRBV9	TRBJ2-7	ASSVRLAGDYEQY
NA	TRBV7-2	TRBJ2-5	ASSPRTSGGQETQY
NA	TRBV6-1	TRBJ2-5	ASSFSGKETQY
NA	TRBV6-1	TRBJ2-1	ASRSSPYNEQF
NA	TRBV27	TRBJ2-7	ASSFSTGGYYEQY
NA	TRBV15	TRBJ2-7	ATSRETSGYYEQY
NA	TRBV6-5	TRBJ1-1	ASSFSRTGTDEAF
NA	TRBV5-8	TRBJ1-1	ASSPTGGALAAF
NA	TRBV5-1	TRBJ2-1	ASSPASGGNEQF
NA	TRBV29-1	TRBJ1-2	SGGQGVGTNYGYT
NA	TRBV5-1	TRBJ2-1	ASSPRLGGAYNEQF
NA	TRBV19	TRBJ2-7	ASSITGQITYEQY
NA	TRBV27	TRBJ1-6	ASSLMGTGGVLGNSPLH
NA	TRBV11-2	TRBJ1-4	ASSLLEGEKLF
NA	TRBV7-6	TRBJ2-3	ASSPLSSGGTDTQY
NA	TRBV7-9	TRBJ2-2	ASSQTGFTGELF
NA	TRBV5-4	TRBJ2-7	ASSSTGSSYEQY
NA	TRBV19	TRBJ2-3	ASSTRYTDTQY
NA	TRBV19	TRBJ1-2	ASSIGGLRANYGYT
NA	TRBV18	TRBJ1-6	ASSTGKNNSPLH
NA	TRBV19	TRBJ1-2	ASSAIPGANGEGYT
once	TRBV5-4	TRBJ2-1	ASSLGWGSSYNEQF
NA	TRBV15	TRBJ2-7	ATSRDRNPGSYEQY
NA	TRBV30	TRBJ1-4	AWSVGFFEKLF
once	TRBV5-6	TRBJ2-1	ASSLQNSYNEQF
NA	TRBV2	TRBJ2-7	ATIGSKGPSYEQY
NA	TRBV2	TRBJ2-3	ASSEGAGTDTQY
NA	TRBV18	TRBJ1-3	ASSPPQGGNTIY
NA	TRBV7-8	TRBJ1-5	ASSLARQGDDQPQH
NA	TRBV5-4	TRBJ2-7	ASRVGAGTFPYEQY
NA	TRBV6-1	TRBJ2-3	ASRGRTDTQY
NA	TRBV30	TRBJ1-5	AWSVRGQPQH
NA	TRBV23-1	TRBJ1-4	ASSQSSNEKLF
NA	TRBV6-6	TRBJ1-5	ASSYTGHNQPQH
NA	TRBV6-6	TRBJ1-2	ASSYSTRGYGYT